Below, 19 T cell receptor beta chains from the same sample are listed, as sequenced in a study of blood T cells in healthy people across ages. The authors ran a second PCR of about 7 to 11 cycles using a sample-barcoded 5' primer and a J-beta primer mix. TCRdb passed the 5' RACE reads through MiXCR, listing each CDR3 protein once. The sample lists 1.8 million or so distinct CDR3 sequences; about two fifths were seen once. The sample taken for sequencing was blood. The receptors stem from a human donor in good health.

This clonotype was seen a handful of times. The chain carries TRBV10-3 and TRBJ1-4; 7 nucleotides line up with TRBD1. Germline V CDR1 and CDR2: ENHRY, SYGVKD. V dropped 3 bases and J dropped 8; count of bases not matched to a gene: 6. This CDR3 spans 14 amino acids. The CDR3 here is CAISDVPGQEKLFF. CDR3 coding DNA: TGTGCCATCAGTGACGTCCCGGGACAGGAAAAACTGTTTTTT.

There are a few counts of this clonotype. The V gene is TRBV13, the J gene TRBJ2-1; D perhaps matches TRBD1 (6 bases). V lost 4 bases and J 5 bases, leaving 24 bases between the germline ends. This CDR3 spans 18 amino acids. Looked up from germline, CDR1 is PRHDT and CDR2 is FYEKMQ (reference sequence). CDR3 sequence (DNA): TGTGCCAGCAGCTACCCACCCGCGTTGGGGGCAAGGGACAATGAGCAGTTCTTC. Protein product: CASSYPPALGARDNEQFF.

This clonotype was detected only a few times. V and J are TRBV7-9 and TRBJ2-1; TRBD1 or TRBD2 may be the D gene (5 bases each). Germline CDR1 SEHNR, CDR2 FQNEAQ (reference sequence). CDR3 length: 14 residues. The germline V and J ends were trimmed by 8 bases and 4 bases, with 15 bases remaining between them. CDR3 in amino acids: CASPAPGPYNEQFF. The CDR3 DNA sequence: TGTGCCAGCCCCGCACCGGGGCCGTACAATGAGCAGTTCTTC.

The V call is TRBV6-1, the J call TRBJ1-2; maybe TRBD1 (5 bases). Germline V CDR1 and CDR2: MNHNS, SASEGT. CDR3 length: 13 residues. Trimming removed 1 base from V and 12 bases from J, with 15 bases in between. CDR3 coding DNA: TGTGCCAGCAGTGAAGGCCGGGACGACGGCCACACCTTC. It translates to CASSEGRDDGHTF.

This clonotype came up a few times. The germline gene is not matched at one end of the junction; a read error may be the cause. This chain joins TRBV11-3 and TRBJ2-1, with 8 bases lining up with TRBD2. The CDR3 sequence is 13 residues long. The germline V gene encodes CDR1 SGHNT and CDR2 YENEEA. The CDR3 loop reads CVSSRTSTHEQFF. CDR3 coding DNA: TGTGTCAGCAGCCGGACTAGCACCCATGAGCAGTTCTTC.

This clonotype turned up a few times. CDR3 nucleotide sequence: TGCAGCGTTGCCGGGACAGGGGGCGTTGAGACCCAGTACTTC. Translated: CSVAGTGGVETQYF. The chain recombines TRBV29-1 with TRBJ2-5; the match to TRBD1 covers 12 bases. The CDR3 loop spans 14 amino acids. From germline, CDR1 is SQVTM and CDR2 ANQGSEA. The junction had 5 bases not matched to a gene; V was cut back by 4 bases and J by 5 bases.

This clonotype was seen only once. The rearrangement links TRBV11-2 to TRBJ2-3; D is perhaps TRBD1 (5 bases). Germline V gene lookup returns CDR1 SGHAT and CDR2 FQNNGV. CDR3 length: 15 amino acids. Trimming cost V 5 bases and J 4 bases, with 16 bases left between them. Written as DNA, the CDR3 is TGTGCCAGCAGCCGTCCTGGGGCGCGTTCAGATACGCAGTATTTT. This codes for CASSRPGARSDTQYF.

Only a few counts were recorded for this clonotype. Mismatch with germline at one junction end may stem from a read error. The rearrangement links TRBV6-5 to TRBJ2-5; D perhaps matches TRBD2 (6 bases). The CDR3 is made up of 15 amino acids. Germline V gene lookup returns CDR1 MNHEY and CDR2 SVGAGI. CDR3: CAGSSRTEGFETQYF. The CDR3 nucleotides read TGTGCCGGCAGTTCCCGGACGGAGGGGTTTGAGACCCAGTACTTC.

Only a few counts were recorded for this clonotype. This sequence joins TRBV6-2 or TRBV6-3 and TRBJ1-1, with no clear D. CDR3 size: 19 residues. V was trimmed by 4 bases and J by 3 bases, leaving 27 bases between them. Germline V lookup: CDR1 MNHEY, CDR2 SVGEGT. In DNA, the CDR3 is TGTGCCAGCAGTTTCTTATTCTCGGATCGGGTTGTGAAGGACACTGAAGCTTTCTTT. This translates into CASSFLFSDRVVKDTEAFF.

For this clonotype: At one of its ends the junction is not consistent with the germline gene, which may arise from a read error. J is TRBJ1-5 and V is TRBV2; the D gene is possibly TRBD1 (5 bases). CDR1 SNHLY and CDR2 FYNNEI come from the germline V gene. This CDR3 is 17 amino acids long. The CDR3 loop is CASIEAEMTESYQPQHF. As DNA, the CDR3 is TGTGCCAGCATTGAAGCGGAGATGACAGAAAGTTATCAGCCCCAGCATTTT.

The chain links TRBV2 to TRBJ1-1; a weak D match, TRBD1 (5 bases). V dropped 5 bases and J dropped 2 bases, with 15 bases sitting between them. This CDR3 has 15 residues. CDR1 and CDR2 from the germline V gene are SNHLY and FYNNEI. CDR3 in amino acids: CASSLLTAENTEAFF. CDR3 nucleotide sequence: TGTGCCAGCAGTTTATTGACAGCTGAAAACACTGAAGCTTTCTTT.

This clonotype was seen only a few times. The CDR3 DNA sequence: TGTGCCAGCAGCTCGGGACAGGGGGAGTTCTTC. Protein product: CASSSGQGEFF. The chain is built from TRBV7-9 and TRBJ2-1, with 11 positions matching TRBD1. Germline V lookup: CDR1 SEHNR, CDR2 FQNEAQ (reference sequence). CDR3 length: 11 amino acids. V was pared by 4 bases and J by 14 bases, with 1 base of the junction left unmatched.

This CDR3 reads CSARDTQGHGYTF. The CDR3 DNA follows: TGCAGTGCTAGAGATACTCAGGGTCATGGCTACACCTTC. The chain has TRBV20-1 and TRBJ1-2, with D tentatively TRBD1 (5 bases). The germline V gene encodes CDR1 DFQATT and CDR2 SNEGSKA (reference sequence). The CDR3 contains 13 residues. V dropped 0 bases and J dropped 6 bases, with 11 bases sitting between them.

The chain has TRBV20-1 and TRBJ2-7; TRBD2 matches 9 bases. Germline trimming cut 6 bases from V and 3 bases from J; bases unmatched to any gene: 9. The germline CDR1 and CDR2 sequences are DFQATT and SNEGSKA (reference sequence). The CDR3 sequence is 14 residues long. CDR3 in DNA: TGCAGTGCCAAGAGCGGGGGGCCCTTCTACGAGCAGTACTTC. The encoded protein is CSAKSGGPFYEQYF.

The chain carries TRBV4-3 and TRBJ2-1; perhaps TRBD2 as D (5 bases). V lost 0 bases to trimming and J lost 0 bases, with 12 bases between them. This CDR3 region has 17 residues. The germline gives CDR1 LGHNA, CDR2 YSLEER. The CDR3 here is CASSQELARSSYNEQFF. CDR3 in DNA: TGCGCCAGCAGCCAAGAGCTAGCCAGAAGCTCCTACAATGAGCAGTTCTTC.

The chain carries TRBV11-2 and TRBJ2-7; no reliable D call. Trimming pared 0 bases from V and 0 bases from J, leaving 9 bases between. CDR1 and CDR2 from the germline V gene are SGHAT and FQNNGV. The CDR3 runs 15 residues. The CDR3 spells CASSLDRIASYEQYF. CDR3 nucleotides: TGTGCCAGCAGCTTAGATAGAATAGCCTCCTACGAGCAGTACTTC.

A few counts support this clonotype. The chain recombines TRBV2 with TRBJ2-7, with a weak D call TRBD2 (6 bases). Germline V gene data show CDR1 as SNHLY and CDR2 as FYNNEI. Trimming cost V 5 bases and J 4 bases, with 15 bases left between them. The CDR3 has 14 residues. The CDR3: CASSSHLEGYEQYF. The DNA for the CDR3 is TGTGCCAGCAGTTCACACCTGGAGGGTTACGAGCAGTACTTC.

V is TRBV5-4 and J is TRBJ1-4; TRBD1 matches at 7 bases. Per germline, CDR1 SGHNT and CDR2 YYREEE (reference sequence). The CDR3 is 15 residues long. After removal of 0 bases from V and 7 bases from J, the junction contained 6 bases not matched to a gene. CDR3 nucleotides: TGTGCCAGCAGCTTGGCAGGGGGTACCGGTGAAAAACTGTTTTTT. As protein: CASSLAGGTGEKLFF.

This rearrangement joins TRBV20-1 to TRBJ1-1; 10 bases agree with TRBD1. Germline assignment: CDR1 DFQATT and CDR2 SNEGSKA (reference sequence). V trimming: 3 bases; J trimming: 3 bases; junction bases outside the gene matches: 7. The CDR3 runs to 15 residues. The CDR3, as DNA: TGCAGTGCTAGGCCCTCGACAGGGGGCGACACTGAAGCTTTCTTT. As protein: CSARPSTGGDTEAFF.